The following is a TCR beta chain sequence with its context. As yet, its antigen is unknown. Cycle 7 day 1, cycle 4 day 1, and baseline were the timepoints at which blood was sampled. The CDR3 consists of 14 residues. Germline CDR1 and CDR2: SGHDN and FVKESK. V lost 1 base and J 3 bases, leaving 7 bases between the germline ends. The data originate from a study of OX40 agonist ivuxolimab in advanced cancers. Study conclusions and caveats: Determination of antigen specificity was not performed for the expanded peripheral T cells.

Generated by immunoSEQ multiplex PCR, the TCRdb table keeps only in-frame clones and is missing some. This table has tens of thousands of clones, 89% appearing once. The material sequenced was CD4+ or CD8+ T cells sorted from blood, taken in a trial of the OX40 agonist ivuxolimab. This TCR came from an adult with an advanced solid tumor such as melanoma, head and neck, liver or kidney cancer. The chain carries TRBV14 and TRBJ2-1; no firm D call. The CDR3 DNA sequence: TGTGCCAGCAGCCAAGGTCGGGTCTACAATGAGCAGTTCTTC. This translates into CASSQGRVYNEQFF.